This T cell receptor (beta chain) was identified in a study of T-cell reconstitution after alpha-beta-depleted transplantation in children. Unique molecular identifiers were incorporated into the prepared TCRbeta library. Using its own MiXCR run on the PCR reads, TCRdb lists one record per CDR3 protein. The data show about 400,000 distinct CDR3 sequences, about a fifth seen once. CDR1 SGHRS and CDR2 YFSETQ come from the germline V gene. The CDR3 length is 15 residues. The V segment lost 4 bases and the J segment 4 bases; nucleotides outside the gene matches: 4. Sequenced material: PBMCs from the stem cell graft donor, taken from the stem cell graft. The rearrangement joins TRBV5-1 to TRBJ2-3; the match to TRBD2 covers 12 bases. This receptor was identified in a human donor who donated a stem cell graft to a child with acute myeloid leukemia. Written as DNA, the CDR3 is TGCGCCAGCAGCCCTGGACTAGCGGGATCAGATACGCAGTATTTT. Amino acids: CASSPGLAGSDTQYF.